This T cell receptor beta chain was observed in a study of CD4 and CD8 cells across lung adenocarcinoma regions. Germline CDR1 reads SGHVS; CDR2 reads FNYEAQ. The CDR3 sequence is 14 residues long. Trimming left V 1 base short and J 4 bases short, with 11 bases between. TCRdb redid the calling of the PCR reads with MiXCR, one entry per CDR3 protein. The profile shows tens of thousands of distinct CDR3 sequences, roughly half of them singletons. Samples came from patients with localized non-small cell lung adenocarcinoma. The chain links TRBV7-6 to TRBJ2-7, with D perhaps given as TRBD1 or TRBD2 (5 bases each). This receptor was taken from a female donor with lung adenocarcinoma. The CD4 and CD8 labels of this study may be unreliable. The sample was CD8+ T cells from the center of a lung tumor. The chain's CDR3 is CASSLVEGPYEQYF. Written as DNA, the CDR3 is TGTGCCAGCAGCTTAGTAGAGGGACCATACGAGCAGTACTTC.